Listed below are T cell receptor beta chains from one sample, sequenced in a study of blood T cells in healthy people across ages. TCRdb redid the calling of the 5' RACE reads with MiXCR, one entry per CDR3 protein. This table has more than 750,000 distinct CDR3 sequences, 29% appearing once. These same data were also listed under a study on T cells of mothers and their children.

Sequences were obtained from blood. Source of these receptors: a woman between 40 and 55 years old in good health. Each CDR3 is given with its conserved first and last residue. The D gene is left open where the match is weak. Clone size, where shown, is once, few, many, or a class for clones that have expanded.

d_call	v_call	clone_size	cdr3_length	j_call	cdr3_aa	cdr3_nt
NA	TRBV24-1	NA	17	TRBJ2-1	CATSKLGGTIRYNEQFF	TGTGCCACCAGTAAGTTAGGGGGGACGATCCGCTACAATGAGCAGTTCTTC
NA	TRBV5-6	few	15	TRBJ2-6	CASRPRGSGANVRTF	TGTGCCAGCAGACCCCGGGGCTCTGGGGCCAACGTCCGGACTTTC
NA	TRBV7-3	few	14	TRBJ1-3	CASSSQGAGNTIYF	TGTGCCAGCAGCTCCCAGGGAGCTGGAAACACCATATATTTT
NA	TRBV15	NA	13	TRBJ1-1	CATRPRLNTEAFF	TGTGCCACCAGGCCCAGGCTGAACACTGAAGCTTTCTTT
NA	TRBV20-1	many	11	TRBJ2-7	CSAPRSVEQYF	TGCAGTGCTCCGAGAAGTGTGGAGCAGTACTTC
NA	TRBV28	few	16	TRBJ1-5	CASSLRLGRGNQPQHF	TGTGCCAGCAGTTTGCGGCTGGGGAGGGGCAATCAGCCCCAGCATTTT
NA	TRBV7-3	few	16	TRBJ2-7	CASSLKGAMTNYEQYF	TGTGCCAGCAGCTTAAAAGGGGCGATGACAAACTACGAGCAGTACTTC
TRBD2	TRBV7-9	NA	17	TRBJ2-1	CASSSSLGSGGRGEQFF	TGTGCCAGCAGCTCCTCCCTTGGGAGCGGGGGACGGGGGGAGCAGTTCTTC
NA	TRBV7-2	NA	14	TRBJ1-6	CASRAQVPNSPLHF	TGTGCCAGCAGGGCGCAGGTTCCTAATTCACCCCTCCACTTT
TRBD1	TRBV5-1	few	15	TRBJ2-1	CASSLSADRGNEQFF	TGCGCCAGCAGCTTGTCGGCCGACAGGGGCAATGAGCAGTTCTTC
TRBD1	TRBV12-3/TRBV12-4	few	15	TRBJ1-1	CASSLHWTGSTEAFF	TGTGCCAGCAGTCTTCACTGGACAGGGAGCACTGAAGCTTTCTTT
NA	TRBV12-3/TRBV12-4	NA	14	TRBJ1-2	CASRPRGGFYGYTF	TGTGCCAGCAGGCCCCGGGGAGGATTCTATGGCTACACCTTC
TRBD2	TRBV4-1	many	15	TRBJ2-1	CASSQVGLAGDEQFF	TGCGCCAGCAGCCAAGTAGGACTAGCGGGGGATGAGCAGTTCTTC
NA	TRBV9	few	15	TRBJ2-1	CASSVEGDPYNEQFF	TGTGCCAGCAGCGTAGAAGGGGACCCCTACAATGAGCAGTTCTTC